This is a list of T cell receptor beta chains from one sample in a study of tumor-infiltrating lymphocytes in primary liver carcinoma. MiXCR, applied by TCRdb to the multiplex PCR reads, yields one record per CDR3 protein. The sample comprises roughly 100,000 distinct CDR3 sequences, over 55% of which are singletons, and roughly 10% rests with the top ten. Sample: liver tumor tissue from sampling region 5. All receptors derive from a woman aged 55 to 70 with primary liver carcinoma and hepatitis B virus infection. Both conserved end residues are part of each CDR3.

V gene,CDR3 protein
TRBV12-3/TRBV12-4,CASRRLAGGPRVDQYF
TRBV10-3,CAISAFIAPSSYNEQFF
TRBV7-9,CASSLLGSDDNEQFF
TRBV6-6,CAARGSNTGELFF
TRBV7-3,CARSLTVKDTQYF
TRBV11-2,CASSLVGVTGSNQPQHF
TRBV6-5,CASRTSGRRDTQYF
TRBV11-1,CASSLRLRTGESHF
TRBV28,CASSSYSDPTGGNSPLHF
TRBV11-2,CASSLGTGGTDAHYF
TRBV5-5,CTNSLELAGGRDTQYF
TRBV11-2,CASSSRGPDTQYF
TRBV7-9,CASSKTIGSTDTQYF
TRBV30,CAWSVTGRRYSPLHF
TRBV12-3/TRBV12-4,CVSSLKAGGPETQYF
TRBV11-3,CASSATNRGQYKEQFF
TRBV20-1,CSASDPGTGSGEQFF
TRBV7-8,CASSLRDANTEAFF
TRBV4-2,CASTQDGAWSNYGYTF
TRBV9,CASSCGVGTSGYNEQFF
TRBV29-1,CNVGPRQSLNTEAFF
TRBV6-5,CASSLNPFTEGFF
TRBV6-6,CARRDKAYEQHF
TRBV28,CASSRYNNEQFF
TRBV6-6,CASSYGGLAVQDIQYF
TRBV28,CASSPVGAQYGANVLTF
TRBV11-2,CASNFGLRRTDTRYF
TRBV11-2,CASSSTWTTQATNEKLFF
TRBV7-9,CASSLLNTEAFF
TRBV28,CASKTPPGQDSHDEQFF
TRBV12-3/TRBV12-4,CASRRLAGGPRLEDQSF
TRBV11-3,CASSYWLAGEDSTDTQYF
TRBV29-1,CSGISQGGETQYF
TRBV30,CAWRHRGGEDSEAFF
TRBV10-3,CAISESNTGTSAPYNEQFF
TRBV11-2,CASSPYRRVGDLVF
TRBV11-2,CASSPRPGLIPKNIQYF
TRBV29-1,CSVDRVGVEQGYTF
TRBV21-1,CTSSKVCWRGGGTETGELFF
TRBV12-3/TRBV12-4,CVSRDEREALNEQLF
TRBV30,CVWGGITRETQYF
TRBV7-8,CANSSSGLAVYYKQYF
TRBV6-5,CASSYRVTGANVVTF